This record concerns one T cell receptor (beta chain) sequence. Its target is not known. This sample stems from a study of OX40 agonist ivuxolimab in advanced cancers. On the study more broadly: At 0.01 to 10 mg/kg, ivuxolimab was administered intravenously to patients every 2 weeks. The dose-escalation cohort was roughly 83% male, with a mean age of approximately 62 years, ranging about 23 to 90.

Points from the study as a whole: Partial responders receiving 0.1-3.0 mg/kg showed among the lowest clonal expansion.

Germline V gene data show CDR1 as SNHLY and CDR2 as FYNNEI. V was shortened by 11 bases and J by 0 bases, with 14 bases between the two germline ends. The CDR3 is made up of 13 amino acids. The method was immunoSEQ multiplex PCR; TCRdb's version includes in-frame clones alone and lacks a portion of them. The table shows approximately 6,000 clones, with around 84% occurring only once. Sequenced material: CD4+ or CD8+ T cells sorted from blood, taken in a trial of the OX40 agonist ivuxolimab. The V call is TRBV2, the J call TRBJ2-7, with D possibly TRBD1 on 7 matching bases. This clonotype was obtained from an adult with an advanced solid tumor such as melanoma, head and neck, liver or kidney cancer. The CDR3 region is CAGEDRSSYEQYF. CDR3 DNA sequence: TGTGCCGGGGAGGACAGGAGCTCCTACGAGCAGTACTTC.